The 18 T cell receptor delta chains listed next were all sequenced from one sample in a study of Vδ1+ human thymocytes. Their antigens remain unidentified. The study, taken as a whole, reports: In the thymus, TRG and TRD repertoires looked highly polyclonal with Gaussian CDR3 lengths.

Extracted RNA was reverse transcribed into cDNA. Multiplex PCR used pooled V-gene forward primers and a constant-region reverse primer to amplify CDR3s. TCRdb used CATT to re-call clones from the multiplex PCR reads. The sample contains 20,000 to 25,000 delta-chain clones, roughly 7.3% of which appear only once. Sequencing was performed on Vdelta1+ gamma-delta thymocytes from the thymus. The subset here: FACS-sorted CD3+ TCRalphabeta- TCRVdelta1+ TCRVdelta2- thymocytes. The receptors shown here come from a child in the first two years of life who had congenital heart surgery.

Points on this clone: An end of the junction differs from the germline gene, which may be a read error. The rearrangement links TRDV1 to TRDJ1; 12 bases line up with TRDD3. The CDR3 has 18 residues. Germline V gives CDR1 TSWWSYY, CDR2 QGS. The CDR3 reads CALGDFIPTGGYRGKLTF. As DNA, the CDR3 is TGTGCTCTTGGGGACTTTATTCCTACTGGGGGATACAGGGGTAAACTCACCTTT.

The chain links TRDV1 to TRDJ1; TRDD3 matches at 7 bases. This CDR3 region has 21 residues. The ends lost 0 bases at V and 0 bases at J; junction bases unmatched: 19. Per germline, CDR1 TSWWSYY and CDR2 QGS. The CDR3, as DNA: TGTGCTCTTGGGGAACTTTACTGGGGACGAACGGGGCTCTTGAACACCGATAAACTCATCTTT. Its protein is CALGELYWGRTGLLNTDKLIF.

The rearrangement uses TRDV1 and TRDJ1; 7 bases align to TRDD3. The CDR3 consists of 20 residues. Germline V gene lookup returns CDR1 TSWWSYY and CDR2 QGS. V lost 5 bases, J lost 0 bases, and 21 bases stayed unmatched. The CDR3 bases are TGTGCTCTTGGGAAGGGCCTGGGGGTGCTTCGGGGGTTGTACACCGATAAACTCATCTTT. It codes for CALGKGLGVLRGLYTDKLIF.

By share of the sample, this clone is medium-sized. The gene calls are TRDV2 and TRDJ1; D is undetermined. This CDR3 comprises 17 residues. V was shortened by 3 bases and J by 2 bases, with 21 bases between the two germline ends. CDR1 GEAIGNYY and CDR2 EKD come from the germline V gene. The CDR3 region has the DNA TGTGCCTGTGACGCTACGATCCAAGGCCTTATAACCGATAAACTCATCTTT. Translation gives CACDATIQGLITDKLIF.

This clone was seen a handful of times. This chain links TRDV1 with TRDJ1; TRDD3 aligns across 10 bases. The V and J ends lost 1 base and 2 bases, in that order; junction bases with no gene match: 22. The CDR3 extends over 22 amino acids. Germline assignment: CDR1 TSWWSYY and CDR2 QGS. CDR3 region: CALGERGGTATWGIEQTDKLIF. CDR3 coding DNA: TGTGCTCTTGGGGAACGGGGCGGGACCGCAACCTGGGGGATAGAACAGACCGATAAACTCATCTTT.

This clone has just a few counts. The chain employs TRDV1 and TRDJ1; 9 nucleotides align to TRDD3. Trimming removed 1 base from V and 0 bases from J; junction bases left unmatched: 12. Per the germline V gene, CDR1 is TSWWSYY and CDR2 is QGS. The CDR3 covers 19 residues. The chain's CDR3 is CALGEPPRGIPFYTDKLIF. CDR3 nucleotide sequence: TGTGCTCTTGGGGAACCGCCTCGGGGGATACCCTTTTACACCGATAAACTCATCTTT.

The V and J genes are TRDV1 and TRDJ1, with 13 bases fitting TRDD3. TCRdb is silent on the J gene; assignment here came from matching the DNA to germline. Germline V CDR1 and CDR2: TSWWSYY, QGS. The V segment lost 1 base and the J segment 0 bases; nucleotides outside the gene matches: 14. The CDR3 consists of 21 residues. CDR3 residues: CALGERALRGTGGYDTDKLIF. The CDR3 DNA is TGTGCTCTTGGGGAACGGGCCCTACGGGGTACTGGGGGATACGACACCGATAAACTCATCTTT.

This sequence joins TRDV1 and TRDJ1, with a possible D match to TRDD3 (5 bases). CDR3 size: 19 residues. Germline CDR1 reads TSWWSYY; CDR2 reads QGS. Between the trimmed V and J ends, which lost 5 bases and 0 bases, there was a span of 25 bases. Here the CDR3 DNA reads TGTGCTCTTGGGAGGATTCTACATCGGACTGGCCCGTACACCGATAAACTCATCTTT. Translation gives CALGRILHRTGPYTDKLIF.

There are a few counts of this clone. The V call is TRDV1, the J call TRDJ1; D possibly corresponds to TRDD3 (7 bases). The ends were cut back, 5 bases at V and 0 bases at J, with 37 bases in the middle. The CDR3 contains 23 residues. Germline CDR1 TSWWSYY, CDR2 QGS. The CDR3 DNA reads TGTGCTCTTGGGTTCGCCTTCCCCCCTTTTAGCATGACATTGGGGGAGTACACCGATAAACTCATCTTT. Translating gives CALGFAFPPFSMTLGEYTDKLIF.

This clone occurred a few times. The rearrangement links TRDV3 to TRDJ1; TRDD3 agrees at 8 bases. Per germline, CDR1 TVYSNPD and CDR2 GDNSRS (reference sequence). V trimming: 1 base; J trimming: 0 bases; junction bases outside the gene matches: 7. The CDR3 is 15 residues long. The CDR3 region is CAFTVLGANTDKLIF. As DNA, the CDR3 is TGTGCCTTTACGGTACTGGGGGCTAACACCGATAAACTCATCTTT. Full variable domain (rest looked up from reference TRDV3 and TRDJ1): CDKVTQSSPDQTVASGSEVVLLCTYDTVYSNPDLFWYRIRPDYSFQFVFYGDNSRSEGADFTQGRFSVKHILTQKAFHLVISPVRTEDSATYYCAFTVLGANTDKLIFGKGTRVTVEP.

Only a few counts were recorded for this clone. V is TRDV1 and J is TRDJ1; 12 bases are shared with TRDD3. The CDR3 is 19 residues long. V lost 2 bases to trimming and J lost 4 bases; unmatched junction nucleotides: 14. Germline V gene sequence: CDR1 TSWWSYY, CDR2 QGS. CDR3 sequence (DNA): TGTGCTCTTGGGGAAGAGTGGGCTACGCTGGGGGATACGGTCGATAAACTCATCTTT. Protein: CALGEEWATLGDTVDKLIF.

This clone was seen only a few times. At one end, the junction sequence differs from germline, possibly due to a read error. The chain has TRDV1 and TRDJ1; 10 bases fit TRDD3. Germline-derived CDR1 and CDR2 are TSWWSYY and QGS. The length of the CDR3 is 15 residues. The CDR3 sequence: CALGDLGGYTDKPIF. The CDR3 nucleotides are TGTGCTCTTGGGGACCTTGGGGGATACACCGATAAACCCATCTTT.

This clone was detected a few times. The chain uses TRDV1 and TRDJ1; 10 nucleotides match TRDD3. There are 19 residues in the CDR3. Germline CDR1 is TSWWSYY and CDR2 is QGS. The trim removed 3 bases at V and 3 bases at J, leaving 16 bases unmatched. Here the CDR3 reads CALGESSPVLGDPPDKLIF. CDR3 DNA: TGTGCTCTTGGGGAGTCTAGTCCCGTACTGGGGGATCCACCCGATAAACTCATCTTT.

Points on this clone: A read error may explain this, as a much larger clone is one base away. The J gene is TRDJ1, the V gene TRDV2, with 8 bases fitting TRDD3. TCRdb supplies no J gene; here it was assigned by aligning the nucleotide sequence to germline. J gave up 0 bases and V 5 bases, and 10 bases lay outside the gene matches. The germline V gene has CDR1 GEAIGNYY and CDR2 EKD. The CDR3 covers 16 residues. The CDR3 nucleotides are TGTGCCTGTGGCACGACTGGGGGCCCCTACACCGATAAACTCATCTTT. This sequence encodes CACGTTGGPYTDKLIF.

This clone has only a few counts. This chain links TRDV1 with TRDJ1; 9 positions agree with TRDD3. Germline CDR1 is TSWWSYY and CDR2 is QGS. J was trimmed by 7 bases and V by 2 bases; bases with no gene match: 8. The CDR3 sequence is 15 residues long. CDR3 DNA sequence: TGTGCTCTTGGGGAATTGCTGTACTGGGGGACTAAACTCATCTTT. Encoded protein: CALGELLYWGTKLIF.

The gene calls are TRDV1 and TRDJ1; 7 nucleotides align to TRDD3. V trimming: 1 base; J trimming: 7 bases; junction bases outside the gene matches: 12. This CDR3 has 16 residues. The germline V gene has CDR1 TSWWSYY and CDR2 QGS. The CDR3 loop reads CALGEHRVTGYPKLIF. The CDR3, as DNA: TGTGCTCTTGGGGAACATCGGGTTACGGGATACCCTAAACTCATCTTT.

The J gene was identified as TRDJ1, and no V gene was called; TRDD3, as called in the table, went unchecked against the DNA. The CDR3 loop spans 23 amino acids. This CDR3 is CALGKFPQAFPHGGDQYTDKLIF. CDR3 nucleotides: TGTGCTCTTGGGAAATTTCCGCAGGCCTTCCCCCATGGGGGGGACCAGTACACCGATAAACTCATCTTT.

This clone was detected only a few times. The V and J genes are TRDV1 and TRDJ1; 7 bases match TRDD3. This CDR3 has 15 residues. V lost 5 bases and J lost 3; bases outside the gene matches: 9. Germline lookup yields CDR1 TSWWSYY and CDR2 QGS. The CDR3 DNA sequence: TGTGCTCTTGGGCCCGGCCGGGGGGATCCCGATAAACTCATCTTT. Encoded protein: CALGPGRGDPDKLIF.